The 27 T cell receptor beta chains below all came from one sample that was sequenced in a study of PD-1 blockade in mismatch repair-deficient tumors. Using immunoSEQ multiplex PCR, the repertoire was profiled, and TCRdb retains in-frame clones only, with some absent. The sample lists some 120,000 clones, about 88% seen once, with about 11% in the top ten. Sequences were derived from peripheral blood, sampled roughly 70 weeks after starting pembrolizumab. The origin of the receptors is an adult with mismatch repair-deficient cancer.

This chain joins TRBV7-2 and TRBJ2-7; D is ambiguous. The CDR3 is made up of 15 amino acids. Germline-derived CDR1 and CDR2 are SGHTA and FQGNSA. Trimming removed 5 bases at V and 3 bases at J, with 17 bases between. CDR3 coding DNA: TGTGCCAGCAGCCCGTCCACCCCCGGTTACTACGAGCAGTACTTC. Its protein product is CASSPSTPGYYEQYF.

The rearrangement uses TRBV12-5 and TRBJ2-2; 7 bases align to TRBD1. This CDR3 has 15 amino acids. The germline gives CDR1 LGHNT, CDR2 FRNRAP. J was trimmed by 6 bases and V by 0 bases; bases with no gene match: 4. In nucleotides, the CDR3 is TGTGCTAGTGGTTTGGTACGCGGACAGGCCGGGGAGCTGTTTTTT. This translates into CASGLVRGQAGELFF. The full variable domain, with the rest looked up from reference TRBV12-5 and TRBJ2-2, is DARVTQTPRHKVTEMGQEVTMRCQPILGHNTVFWYRQTMMQGLELLAYFRNRAPLDDSGMPKDRFSAEMPDATLATLKIQPSEPRDSAVYFCASGLVRGQAGELFFGEGSRLTVL.

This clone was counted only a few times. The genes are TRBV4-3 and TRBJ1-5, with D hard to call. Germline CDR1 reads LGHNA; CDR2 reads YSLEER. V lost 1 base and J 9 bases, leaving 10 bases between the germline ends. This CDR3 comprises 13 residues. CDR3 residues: CASSQVRRGPQHF. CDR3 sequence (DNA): TGCGCCAGCAGCCAAGTTCGCCGGGGGCCCCAGCATTTT.

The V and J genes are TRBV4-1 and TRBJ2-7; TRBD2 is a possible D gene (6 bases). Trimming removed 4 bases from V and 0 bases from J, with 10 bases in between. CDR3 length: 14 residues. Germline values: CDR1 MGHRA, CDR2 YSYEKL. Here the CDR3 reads CASSPETSSYEQYF. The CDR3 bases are TGCGCCAGCAGCCCCGAGACTAGCTCCTACGAGCAGTACTTC.

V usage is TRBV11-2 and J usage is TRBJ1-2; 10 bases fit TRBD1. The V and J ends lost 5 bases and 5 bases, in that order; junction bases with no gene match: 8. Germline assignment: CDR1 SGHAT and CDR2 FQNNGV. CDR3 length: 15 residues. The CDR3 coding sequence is TGTGCCAGCAGCGCGAGGACAGGGGGATGGTATGGCTACACCTTC. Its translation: CASSARTGGWYGYTF.

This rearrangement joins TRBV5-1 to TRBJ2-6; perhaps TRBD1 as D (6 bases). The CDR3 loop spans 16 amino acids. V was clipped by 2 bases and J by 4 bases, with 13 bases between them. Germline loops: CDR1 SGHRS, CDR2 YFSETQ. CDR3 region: CASSLSTGTGANVLTF. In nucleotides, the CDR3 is TGCGCCAGCAGCTTAAGCACAGGGACCGGGGCCAACGTCCTGACTTTC.

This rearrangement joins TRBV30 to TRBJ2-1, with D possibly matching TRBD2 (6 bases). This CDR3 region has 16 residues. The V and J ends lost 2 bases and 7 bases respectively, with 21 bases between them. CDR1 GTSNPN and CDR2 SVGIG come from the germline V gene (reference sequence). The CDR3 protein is CAWSPFRAGLLNEQFF. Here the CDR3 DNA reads TGTGCCTGGAGTCCCTTCCGCGCGGGATTGTTAAATGAGCAGTTCTTC. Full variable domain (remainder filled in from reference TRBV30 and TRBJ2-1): SQTIHQWPATLVQPVGSPLSLECTVEGTSNPNLYWYRQAAGRGLQLLFYSVGIGQISSEVPQNLSASRPQDRQFILSSKKLLLSDSGFYLCAWSPFRAGLLNEQFFGPGTRLTVL.

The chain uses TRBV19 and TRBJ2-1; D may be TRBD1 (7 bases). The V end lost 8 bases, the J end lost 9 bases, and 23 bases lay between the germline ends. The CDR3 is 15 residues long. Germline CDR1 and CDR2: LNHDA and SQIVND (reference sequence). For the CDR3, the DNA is TGTGCCAGTTCGACAGGGCGAAGACTAGTGGGTGAGCAGTTCTTC. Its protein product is CASSTGRRLVGEQFF.

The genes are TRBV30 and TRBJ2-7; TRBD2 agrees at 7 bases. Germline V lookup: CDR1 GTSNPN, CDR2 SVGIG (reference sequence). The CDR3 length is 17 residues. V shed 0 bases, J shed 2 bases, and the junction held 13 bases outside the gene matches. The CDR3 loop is CAWSVPPRLARTYEQYF. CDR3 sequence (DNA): TGTGCCTGGAGTGTACCCCCTCGACTAGCCAGGACCTACGAGCAGTACTTC.

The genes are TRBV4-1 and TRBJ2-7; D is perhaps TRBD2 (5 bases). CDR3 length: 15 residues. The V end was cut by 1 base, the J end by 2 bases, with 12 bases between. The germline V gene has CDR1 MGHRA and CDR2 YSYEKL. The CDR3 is CASSQGSGMTYEQYF. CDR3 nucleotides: TGCGCCAGCAGCCAAGGGAGCGGCATGACCTACGAGCAGTACTTC.

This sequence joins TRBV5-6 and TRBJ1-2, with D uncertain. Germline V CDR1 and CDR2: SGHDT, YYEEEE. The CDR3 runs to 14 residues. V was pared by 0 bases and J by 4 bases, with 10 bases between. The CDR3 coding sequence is TGTGCCAGCAGCTTGGACACTACCGTCTATGGCTACACCTTC. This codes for CASSLDTTVYGYTF.

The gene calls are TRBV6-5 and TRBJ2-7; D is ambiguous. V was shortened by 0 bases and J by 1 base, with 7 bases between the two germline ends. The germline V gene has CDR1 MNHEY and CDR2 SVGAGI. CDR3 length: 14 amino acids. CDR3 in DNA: TGTGCCAGCAGTTACTCGATGGGTTCCTACGAGCAGTACTTC. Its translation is CASSYSMGSYEQYF.

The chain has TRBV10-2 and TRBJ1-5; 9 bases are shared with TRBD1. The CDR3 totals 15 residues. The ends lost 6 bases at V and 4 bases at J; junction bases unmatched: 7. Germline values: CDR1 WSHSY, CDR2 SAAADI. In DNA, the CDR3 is TGCGCCAGCAGCGAAGCGACAGGGGGGAATCAGCCCCAGCATTTT. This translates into CASSEATGGNQPQHF.

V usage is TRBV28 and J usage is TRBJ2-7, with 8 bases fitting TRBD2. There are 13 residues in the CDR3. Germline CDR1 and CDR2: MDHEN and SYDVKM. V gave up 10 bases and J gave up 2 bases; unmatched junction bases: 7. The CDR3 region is CAIREGRTYEQYF. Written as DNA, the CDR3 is TGTGCCATCCGGGAGGGCCGTACCTACGAGCAGTACTTC.

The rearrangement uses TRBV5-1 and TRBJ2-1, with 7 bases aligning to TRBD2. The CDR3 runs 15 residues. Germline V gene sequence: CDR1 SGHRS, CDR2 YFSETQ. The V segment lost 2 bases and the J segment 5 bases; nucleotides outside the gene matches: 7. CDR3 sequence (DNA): TGCGCCAGCAGCTTTGGAGGGAGGGCTAACAATGAGCAGTTCTTC. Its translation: CASSFGGRANNEQFF.

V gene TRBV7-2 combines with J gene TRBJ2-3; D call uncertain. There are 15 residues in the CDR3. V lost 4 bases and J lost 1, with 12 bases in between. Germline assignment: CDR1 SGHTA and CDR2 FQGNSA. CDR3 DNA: TGTGCCAGCAGCTCTCCAAGCCCCGGCACAGATACGCAGTATTTT. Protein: CASSSPSPGTDTQYF.

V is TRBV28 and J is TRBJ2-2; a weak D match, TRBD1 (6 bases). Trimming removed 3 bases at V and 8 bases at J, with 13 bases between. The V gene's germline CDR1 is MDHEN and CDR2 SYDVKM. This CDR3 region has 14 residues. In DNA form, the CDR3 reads TGTGCCAGCAGTTTTCAGGGGAAAGGGGGGGAGCTGTTTTTT. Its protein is CASSFQGKGGELFF.

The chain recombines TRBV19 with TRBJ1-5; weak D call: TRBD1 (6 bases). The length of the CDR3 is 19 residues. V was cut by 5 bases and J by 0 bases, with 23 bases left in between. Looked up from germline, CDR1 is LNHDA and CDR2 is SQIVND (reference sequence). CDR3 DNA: TGTGCCAGTAGTTCCCTCGGGGGGGCTTCCACTTATAGCAATCAGCCCCAGCATTTT. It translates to CASSSLGGASTYSNQPQHF.

This chain's CDR3 is CASSPRTGRLNTEAFF. In DNA, the CDR3 is TGCGCCAGCAGCCCTCGGACAGGGCGATTGAACACTGAAGCTTTCTTT. This chain connects TRBV4-1 to TRBJ1-1; TRBD1 aligns across 8 bases. J gave up 0 bases and V 4 bases, and 7 bases lay outside the gene matches. Germline V CDR1 and CDR2: MGHRA, YSYEKL. CDR3 length: 16 amino acids.

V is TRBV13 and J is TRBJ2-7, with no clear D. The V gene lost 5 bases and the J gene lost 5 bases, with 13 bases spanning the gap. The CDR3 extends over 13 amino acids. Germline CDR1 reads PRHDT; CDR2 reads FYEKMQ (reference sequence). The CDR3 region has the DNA TGTGCCAGCAGCCCTCGTTCTTGGGACGAGCAGTACTTC. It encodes CASSPRSWDEQYF. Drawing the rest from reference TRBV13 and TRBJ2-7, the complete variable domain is AAGVIQSPRHLIKEKRETATLKCYPIPRHDTVYWYQQGPGQDPQFLISFYEKMQSDKGSIPDRFSAQQFSDYHSELNMSSLELGDSALYFCASSPRSWDEQYFGPGTRLTVT.

The CDR3 region is CAISENWRGTQETQYF. The CDR3 region has the DNA TGTGCCATCAGTGAAAACTGGAGGGGTACGCAAGAGACCCAGTACTTC. The gene calls are TRBV10-3 and TRBJ2-5; the D gene is possibly TRBD2 (6 bases). CDR1 is ENHRY and CDR2 is SYGVKD in the germline V gene. The length of the CDR3 is 16 residues. The V end lost 3 bases, the J end lost 2 bases, and 16 bases lay between the germline ends.

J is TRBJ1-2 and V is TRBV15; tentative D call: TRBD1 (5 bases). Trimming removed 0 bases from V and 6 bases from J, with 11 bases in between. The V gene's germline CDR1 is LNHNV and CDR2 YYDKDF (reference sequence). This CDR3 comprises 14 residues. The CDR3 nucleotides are TGTGCCACCAGCAGAGAGGGGGTCCGGGATGGCTACACCTTC. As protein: CATSREGVRDGYTF.

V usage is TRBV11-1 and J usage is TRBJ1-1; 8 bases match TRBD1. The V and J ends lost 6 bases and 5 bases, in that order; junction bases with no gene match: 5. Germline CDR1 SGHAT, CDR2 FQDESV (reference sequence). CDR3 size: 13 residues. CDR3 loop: CASRLQGGTEAFF. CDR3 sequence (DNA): TGTGCCAGCAGGCTACAGGGGGGGACTGAAGCTTTCTTT.

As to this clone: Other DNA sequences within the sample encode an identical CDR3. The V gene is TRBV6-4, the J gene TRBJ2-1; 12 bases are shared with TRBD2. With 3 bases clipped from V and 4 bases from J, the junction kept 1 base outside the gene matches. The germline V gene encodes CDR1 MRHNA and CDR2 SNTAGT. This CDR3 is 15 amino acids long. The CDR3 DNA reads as TGTGCCAGCAGTGAGACTAGCGGGAGTTACAATGAGCAGTTCTTC. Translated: CASSETSGSYNEQFF.

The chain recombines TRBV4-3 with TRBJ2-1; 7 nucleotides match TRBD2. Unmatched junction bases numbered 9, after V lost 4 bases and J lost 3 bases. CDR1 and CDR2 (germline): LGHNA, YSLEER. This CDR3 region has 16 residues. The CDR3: CASSPRGAGVYNEQFF. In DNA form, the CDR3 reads TGCGCCAGCAGCCCCCGGGGTGCGGGAGTCTACAATGAGCAGTTCTTC.

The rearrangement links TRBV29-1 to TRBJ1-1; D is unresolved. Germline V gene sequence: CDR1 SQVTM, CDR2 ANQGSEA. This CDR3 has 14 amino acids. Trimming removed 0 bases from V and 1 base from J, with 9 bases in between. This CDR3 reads CSVEDPSKNTEAFF. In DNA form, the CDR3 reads TGCAGCGTTGAAGATCCGTCCAAGAACACTGAAGCTTTCTTT.

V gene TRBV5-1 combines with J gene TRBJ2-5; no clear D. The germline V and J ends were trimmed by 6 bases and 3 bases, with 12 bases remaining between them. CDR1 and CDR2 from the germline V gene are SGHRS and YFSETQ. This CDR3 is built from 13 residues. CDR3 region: CASKGLVKETQYF. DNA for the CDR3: TGCGCCAGCAAAGGGTTAGTAAAAGAGACCCAGTACTTC.